The 31 T cell receptor beta chains listed next were all sequenced from one sample in a study of blood T cell repertoires in COVID-19. Repertoires were generated with immunoSEQ multiplex PCR, while TCRdb's copy carries only in-frame clones and drops some. The table has about 360,000 clones, 86% seen once. Material for sequencing was peripheral blood. The receptors were gathered from a woman in her sixties with COVID-19, enrolled during active disease.

V and J are TRBV19 and TRBJ2-7; D uncertain. V lost 5 bases to trimming and J lost 0 bases, with 14 bases between them. Germline-derived CDR1 and CDR2 are LNHDA and SQIVND (reference sequence). This CDR3 has 15 residues. CDR3 amino acids: CASSLTLGTSYEQYF. The CDR3 DNA reads TGTGCCAGTAGTTTAACGTTGGGCACCTCCTACGAGCAGTACTTC.

V usage is TRBV6-2 or TRBV6-3 and J usage is TRBJ1-1, with D maybe TRBD1 (6 bases). The germline gives CDR1 MNHEY, CDR2 SVGEGT. The CDR3 extends over 16 amino acids. The ends were cut back, 4 bases at V and 1 base at J, with 16 bases in the middle. The CDR3, as DNA: TGTGCCAGCAGTTGGGCTCTGCGCAGGGGGAACACTGAAGCTTTCTTT. Translation: CASSWALRRGNTEAFF.

DNA of the CDR3: TGTGCCAGTACCGGGACAGGGGCAGGGACCGGGGAGCTGTTTTTT. Translation: CASTGTGAGTGELFF. This chain connects TRBV2 to TRBJ2-2; TRBD1 matches at 10 bases. The CDR3 length is 15 residues. Germline values: CDR1 SNHLY, CDR2 FYNNEI. J lost 5 bases, V lost 9 bases, and 9 bases had no gene match.

V usage is TRBV5-1 and J usage is TRBJ1-6; 8 bases agree with TRBD1. V lost 3 bases and J lost 0; bases outside the gene matches: 11. Germline V gene data show CDR1 as SGHRS and CDR2 as YFSETQ. The CDR3 has 19 amino acids. The CDR3 DNA reads as TGCGCCAGCAGCTCGTACCCGACAGGGGAACTCTCCTATAATTCACCCCTCCACTTT. Translation: CASSSYPTGELSYNSPLHF. The whole variable domain, filled in from reference TRBV5-1 and TRBJ1-6, reads KAGVTQTPRYLIKTRGQQVTLSCSPISGHRSVSWYQQTPGQGLQFLFEYFSETQRNKGNFPGRFSGRQFSNSRSEMNVSTLELGDSALYLCASSSYPTGELSYNSPLHFGNGTRLTVT.

This rearrangement joins TRBV3-1 (or the pseudogene TRBV3-2) to TRBJ2-1, with 9 bases lining up with TRBD2. CDR1 and CDR2 from the germline V gene are LGHDT and YNNKEL (reference sequence). The trim removed 4 bases at V and 4 bases at J, leaving 8 bases unmatched. The CDR3 runs 16 residues. Here the CDR3 DNA reads TGTGCCAGCAGCCTCAGGGGCGGGGGGGCGTACAATGAGCAGTTCTTC. It encodes CASSLRGGGAYNEQFF.

This clone was observed a few times. This chain uses TRBV11-2 with TRBJ1-5, with a weak D call TRBD1 (5 bases). This CDR3 comprises 13 residues. Trimming removed 5 bases at V and 8 bases at J, with 13 bases between. Looked up from germline, CDR1 is SGHAT and CDR2 is FQNNGV. Here the CDR3 reads CASSQGRFEPQHF. Written as DNA, the CDR3 is TGTGCCAGCAGCCAGGGCAGATTCGAGCCCCAGCATTTT.

The rearrangement joins TRBV6-2 or TRBV6-3 to TRBJ1-2; 8 bases fit TRBD1. Germline V gene data show CDR1 as MNHEY and CDR2 as SVGEGT. With 4 bases clipped from V and 3 bases from J, the junction kept 4 bases outside the gene matches. The CDR3 loop spans 14 amino acids. The CDR3 sequence is CASSLDRDHYGYTF. The CDR3 bases are TGTGCCAGCAGTTTGGACAGGGACCACTATGGCTACACCTTC.

This chain uses TRBV4-1 with TRBJ2-5, with 12 bases fitting TRBD2. There are 16 residues in the CDR3. V was pared by 1 base and J by 4 bases, with 4 bases of the junction left unmatched. The germline V gene has CDR1 MGHRA and CDR2 YSYEKL. CDR3 sequence reads: CASSQVLAGGGETQYF. CDR3 sequence (DNA): TGCGCCAGCAGCCAAGTGCTAGCGGGGGGGGGAGAGACCCAGTACTTC.

V usage is TRBV10-2 and J usage is TRBJ1-1, with 8 bases that match TRBD1. V dropped 3 bases and J dropped 5; count of bases not matched to a gene: 14. Germline lookup yields CDR1 WSHSY and CDR2 SAAADI. The CDR3 contains 17 residues. In nucleotides, the CDR3 is TGCGCCAGCAGTGATCGCCTCAGGCAGGGGGCACTAACTGAAGCTTTCTTT. Encoded protein: CASSDRLRQGALTEAFF.

The V call is TRBV3-1 (or the pseudogene TRBV3-2), the J call TRBJ2-2; D remains unclear. Germline V gene lookup returns CDR1 LGHDT and CDR2 YNNKEL (reference sequence). V lost 0 bases to trimming and J lost 5 bases, with 4 bases between them. The CDR3 length is 13 residues. The DNA of the CDR3 is TGTGCCAGCAGCCAAGAGAGGACCGGGGAGCTGTTTTTT. This sequence encodes CASSQERTGELFF.

The chain couples TRBV7-6 to TRBJ2-1, with 8 nucleotides matching TRBD1. The trim removed 1 base at V and 3 bases at J, leaving 5 bases unmatched. Germline assignment: CDR1 SGHVS and CDR2 FNYEAQ. The CDR3 is 16 residues long. Here the CDR3 DNA reads TGTGCCAGCAGCTTAGTATACAGGGGGAGCTACAATGAGCAGTTCTTC. It translates to CASSLVYRGSYNEQFF.

This clone was found once. V and J are TRBV7-9 and TRBJ2-5; D might be TRBD2 (6 bases). The CDR3 is 13 amino acids. Germline V CDR1 and CDR2: SEHNR, FQNEAQ (reference sequence). Trimming removed 5 bases from V and 5 bases from J, with 12 bases in between. The CDR3, as DNA: TGTGCCAGCAGCCCGCTGGGGAGGGAGACCCAGTACTTC. As protein: CASSPLGRETQYF.

The chain uses TRBV30 and TRBJ1-3; the D is unclear. The ends were cut back, 0 bases at V and 3 bases at J, with 9 bases in the middle. Germline V gene lookup returns CDR1 GTSNPN and CDR2 SVGIG (reference sequence). This CDR3 has 14 amino acids. In DNA form, the CDR3 reads TGTGCCTGGAGTGTACGTCGAGTTGGAAACACCATATATTTT. This encodes CAWSVRRVGNTIYF.

The gene calls are TRBV10-3 and TRBJ2-1, with 11 bases matching TRBD2. CDR3 length: 17 amino acids. Germline values: CDR1 ENHRY, CDR2 SYGVKD. V trimming: 3 bases; J trimming: 5 bases; junction bases outside the gene matches: 9. CDR3 in amino acids: CAISDGHTSGGNNEQFF. The CDR3 DNA sequence: TGTGCCATCAGTGATGGCCACACTAGCGGGGGTAACAATGAGCAGTTCTTC.

This clone was picked up a small number of times. The V call is TRBV2, the J call TRBJ2-7, with 7 bases matching TRBD1. With V trimmed by 4 bases and J by 3 bases, 6 bases remained unmatched. CDR3 size: 14 residues. The germline CDR1 and CDR2 sequences are SNHLY and FYNNEI. CDR3 in amino acids: CASSGPDRRYEQYF. CDR3 DNA: TGTGCCAGCAGTGGTCCGGACAGGCGCTACGAGCAGTACTTC.

The chain uses TRBV19 and TRBJ2-1; TRBD2 aligns across 10 bases. The junction had 4 bases not matched to a gene; V was cut back by 11 bases and J by 0 bases. CDR3 length equals 14 residues. CDR1 and CDR2 from the germline V gene are LNHDA and SQIVND (reference sequence). The CDR3: CAGEREGSYNEQFF. In DNA, the CDR3 is TGTGCCGGTGAGCGGGAGGGCTCCTACAATGAGCAGTTCTTC.

This chain links TRBV5-1 with TRBJ2-5; 7 bases agree with TRBD1. The CDR3 sequence is 15 residues long. CDR1 SGHRS and CDR2 YFSETQ come from the germline V gene. The junction had 11 bases not matched to a gene; V was cut back by 4 bases and J by 5 bases. The CDR3 loop reads CASSIGQASGETQYF. The CDR3 coding sequence is TGCGCCAGCAGCATCGGACAGGCCTCGGGGGAGACCCAGTACTTC.

V usage is TRBV24-1 and J usage is TRBJ1-1; 8 bases are shared with TRBD1. Germline V gene sequence: CDR1 KGHDR, CDR2 SFDVKD. The CDR3 has 16 residues. Trimming cost V 1 base and J 1 base; bases outside gene matches: 4. CDR3 sequence reads: CATSDFHGTGNTEAFF. CDR3 in DNA: TGTGCCACCAGTGATTTCCACGGGACAGGGAACACTGAAGCTTTCTTT.

The gene calls are TRBV7-3 and TRBJ1-2; tentatively, D is TRBD1 (5 bases). The CDR3 has 15 residues. Germline V gene data show CDR1 as SGHTA and CDR2 as FQGTGA. Trimming took off 2 bases at V and 0 bases at J, with 10 bases between the two ends. Here the CDR3 DNA reads TGTGCCAGCAGCTTACAGGGCGGCACTAACTATGGCTACACCTTC. Its translation: CASSLQGGTNYGYTF.

The rearrangement joins TRBV12-3 or TRBV12-4 to TRBJ1-1, with D tentatively TRBD1 (6 bases). The CDR3 loop spans 12 amino acids. Trimming left V 11 bases short and J 5 bases short, with 15 bases between. CDR3 sequence: CAAGAPGTEAFF. The CDR3 DNA reads as TGTGCCGCGGGGGCACCTGGGACTGAAGCTTTCTTT.

The V gene is TRBV14, the J gene TRBJ2-2; 10 positions match TRBD2. The CDR3 has 16 amino acids. The V gene end was trimmed by 5 bases and the J gene end by 4 bases; junction bases not matched to a gene: 7. CDR1 SGHDN and CDR2 FVKESK come from the germline V gene. The CDR3 nucleotides are TGTGCCAGCAGCTATAGGAGCGGGGGGGCCACCGGGGAGCTGTTTTTT. It is translated as CASSYRSGGATGELFF.

This clone came up a few times. The chain links TRBV10-3 to TRBJ1-2, with a weak D call TRBD1 (6 bases). CDR3 size: 16 residues. Trimming took off 1 base at V and 1 base at J, with 13 bases between the two ends. Germline-derived CDR1 and CDR2 are ENHRY and SYGVKD. The CDR3 loop is CAISEFGTGSNYGYTF. CDR3 coding DNA: TGTGCCATCAGTGAGTTCGGAACAGGGAGTAACTATGGCTACACCTTC.

The chain carries TRBV2 and TRBJ2-2; 11 bases fit TRBD1. The CDR3 totals 15 residues. Germline V gives CDR1 SNHLY, CDR2 FYNNEI. With 6 bases clipped from V and 5 bases from J, the junction kept 5 bases outside the gene matches. As DNA, the CDR3 is TGTGCCAGCAGGGGGACAGGGGGAAGAACCGGGGAGCTGTTTTTT. It yields the protein CASRGTGGRTGELFF.

The chain employs TRBV2 and TRBJ1-1; 7 nucleotides align to TRBD1. V gave up 0 bases and J gave up 7 bases; unmatched junction bases: 5. This CDR3 is built from 14 residues. Germline CDR1 and CDR2: SNHLY and FYNNEI. The CDR3 protein is CASSEAPGDSEAFF. CDR3 in DNA: TGTGCCAGCAGTGAAGCGCCAGGGGACAGTGAAGCTTTCTTT.

V usage is TRBV20-1 and J usage is TRBJ2-1, with 7 bases aligning to TRBD2. The CDR3 totals 14 residues. V shed 3 bases and J 5 bases; nucleotides not matched to a gene: 7. Germline-derived CDR1 and CDR2 are DFQATT and SNEGSKA (reference sequence). CDR3: CSASWGGTDNEQFF. The CDR3 bases are TGCAGTGCTAGTTGGGGGGGTACCGACAATGAGCAGTTCTTC.

This chain connects TRBV30 to TRBJ1-2; 9 bases map to TRBD1. Unmatched junction bases numbered 7, after V lost 3 bases and J lost 2 bases. The CDR3 is 15 residues long. The V gene's germline CDR1 is GTSNPN and CDR2 SVGIG (reference sequence). CDR3 region: CAWSDPGTGNYGYTF. DNA of the CDR3: TGTGCCTGGAGCGATCCCGGGACAGGGAACTATGGCTACACCTTC.

The chain has TRBV9 and TRBJ2-1; D call uncertain. V shed 0 bases and J shed 9 bases, with 13 bases lying between them. The CDR3 is 14 amino acids. Germline V lookup: CDR1 SGDLS, CDR2 YYNGEE. DNA for the CDR3: TGTGCCAGCAGCGTAGTCCCTAGGCTGAGTGAGCAGTTCTTC. Protein product: CASSVVPRLSEQFF.

CDR3 sequence reads: CASSWRDPRSGANVLTF. The CDR3 DNA sequence: TGTGCCAGCAGTTGGAGGGATCCACGCTCTGGGGCCAACGTCCTGACTTTC. This sequence joins TRBV6-2 or TRBV6-3 and TRBJ2-6, with D possibly being TRBD2 (6 bases). V was clipped by 4 bases and J by 0 bases, with 13 bases between them. This CDR3 contains 17 residues. The germline V gene encodes CDR1 MNHEY and CDR2 SVGEGT.

CDR3 region: CASGTDRDNYGYTF. Here the CDR3 DNA reads TGTGCCAGCGGCACCGACAGGGACAACTATGGCTACACCTTC. J is TRBJ1-2 and V is TRBV5-4; 7 nucleotides line up with TRBD1. V shed 7 bases, J shed 2 bases, and the junction held 8 bases outside the gene matches. This CDR3 comprises 14 residues. In germline, CDR1 is SGHNT, CDR2 YYREEE (reference sequence).

The V and J genes are TRBV7-9 and TRBJ2-6; possibly TRBD1 for D (5 bases). CDR1 SEHNR and CDR2 FQNEAQ come from the germline V gene (reference sequence). V was trimmed by 5 bases and J by 0 bases, leaving 11 bases between them. The CDR3 runs 16 residues. The CDR3 DNA sequence: TGTGCCAGCAGCCCGACAGTTCTCTCTGGGGCCAACGTCCTGACTTTC. It is translated as CASSPTVLSGANVLTF.

The rearrangement joins TRBV3-1 (or the pseudogene TRBV3-2) to TRBJ2-1, with a weak D call TRBD1 (6 bases). Germline assignment: CDR1 LGHDT and CDR2 YNNKEL (reference sequence). This CDR3 has 16 amino acids. Trimming removed 1 base at V and 4 bases at J, with 14 bases between. This CDR3 reads CASSQATGNPYNEQFF. CDR3 bases: TGTGCCAGCAGCCAAGCTACAGGGAATCCTTACAATGAGCAGTTCTTC.